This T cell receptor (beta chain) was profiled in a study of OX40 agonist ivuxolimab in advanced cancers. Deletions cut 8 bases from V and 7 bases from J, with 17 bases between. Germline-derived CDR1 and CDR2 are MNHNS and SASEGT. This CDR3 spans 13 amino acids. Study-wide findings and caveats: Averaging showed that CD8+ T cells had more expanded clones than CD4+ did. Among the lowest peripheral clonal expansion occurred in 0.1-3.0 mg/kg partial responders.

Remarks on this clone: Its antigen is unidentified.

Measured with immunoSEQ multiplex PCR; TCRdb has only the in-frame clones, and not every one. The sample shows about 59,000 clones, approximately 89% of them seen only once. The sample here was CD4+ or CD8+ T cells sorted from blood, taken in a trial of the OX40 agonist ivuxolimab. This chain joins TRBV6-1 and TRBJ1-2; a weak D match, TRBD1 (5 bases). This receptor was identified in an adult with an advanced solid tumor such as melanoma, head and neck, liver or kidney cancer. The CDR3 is CASQPGGVGGYTF. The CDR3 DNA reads TGTGCCAGCCAACCCGGAGGGGTGGGTGGCTACACCTTC.